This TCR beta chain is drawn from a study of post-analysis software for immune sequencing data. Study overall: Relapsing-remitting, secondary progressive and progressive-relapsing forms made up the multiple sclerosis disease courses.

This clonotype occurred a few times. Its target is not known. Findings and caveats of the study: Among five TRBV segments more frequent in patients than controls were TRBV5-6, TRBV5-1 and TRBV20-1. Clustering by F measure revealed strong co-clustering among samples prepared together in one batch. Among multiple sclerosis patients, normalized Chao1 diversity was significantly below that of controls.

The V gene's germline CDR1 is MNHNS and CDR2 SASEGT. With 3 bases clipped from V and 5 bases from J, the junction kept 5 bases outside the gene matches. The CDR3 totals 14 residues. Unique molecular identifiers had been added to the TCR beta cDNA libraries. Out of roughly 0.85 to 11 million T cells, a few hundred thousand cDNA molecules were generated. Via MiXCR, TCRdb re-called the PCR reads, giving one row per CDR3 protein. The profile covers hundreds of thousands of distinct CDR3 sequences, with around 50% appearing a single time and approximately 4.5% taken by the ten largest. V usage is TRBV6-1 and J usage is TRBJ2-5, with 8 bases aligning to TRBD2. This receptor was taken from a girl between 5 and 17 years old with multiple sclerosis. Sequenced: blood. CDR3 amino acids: CASSDLAGPETQYF. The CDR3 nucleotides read TGTGCCAGCAGTGATTTAGCGGGACCCGAGACCCAGTACTTC.